Presented here are 26 T cell receptor beta chains from one specimen sequenced in a study of T cell responses to AZD1222 COVID-19 vaccine (dated by TCRdb to the early 2020s). The time point label, read with the paper, signifies: baseline before first vaccination. Receptor libraries were prepared by the immunoSEQ multiplex PCR assay. TCRdb re-hosts the immuneACCESS table, in-frame sequences only. Its copies lack some clones; in the studies checked, an unresolved V gene accounts for under half of them, and the cause for the rest is not known. Within this sample are about 110,000 clones, with roughly nine tenths of them counted one time only. Jointly, the top ten make up 5.2% of the sample. Source: peripheral blood, taken on day 0 of AZD1222 vaccination. Receptors originate from an adult in good health.

The chain joins TRBV10-1 to TRBJ2-2; the match to TRBD2 covers 7 bases. CDR1 is WNHNN, CDR2 SYGVQD, per germline (reference sequence). CDR3 length equals 16 residues. Losses at the gene ends were 3 bases for V and 4 bases for J; bases not matched to a gene: 8. The chain's CDR3 is CASSDGRAGVTGELFF. As DNA, the CDR3 is TGCGCCAGCAGTGATGGTAGGGCGGGAGTCACCGGGGAGCTGTTTTTT.

This clone was picked up a small number of times. The chain is built from TRBV27 and TRBJ2-6; the D gene is possibly TRBD2 (6 bases). There are 16 residues in the CDR3. V was cut by 3 bases and J by 0 bases, with 9 bases left in between. CDR1 and CDR2 (germline): MNHEY, SMNVEV (reference sequence). The CDR3 loop is CASSFGRGSGANVLTF. The DNA for the CDR3 is TGTGCCAGCAGTTTTGGGCGGGGCTCTGGGGCCAACGTCCTGACTTTC.

The rearrangement links TRBV28 to TRBJ2-5; unclear D gene. Trimming shortened V by 7 bases and J by 2 bases, and 2 bases separated the two germline ends. The CDR3 is 10 residues long. From germline, CDR1 is MDHEN and CDR2 SYDVKM. CDR3 region: CASKQETQYF. The DNA of the CDR3 is TGTGCCAGCAAACAAGAGACCCAGTACTTC.

This clone showed up many times. The rearrangement links TRBV29-1 to TRBJ1-2; D possibly corresponds to TRBD1 (5 bases). The length of the CDR3 is 19 residues. The V and J ends lost 3 bases and 1 base respectively, with 27 bases between them. The germline CDR1 and CDR2 sequences are SQVTM and ANQGSEA. The CDR3 sequence: CSVDRDDGTHWRVNYGYTF. In nucleotides, the CDR3 is TGCAGCGTTGACAGGGACGACGGCACACACTGGCGGGTTAACTATGGCTACACCTTC.

V gene TRBV5-6 combines with J gene TRBJ2-7, with 7 bases matching TRBD2. The CDR3 runs 15 residues. V lost 1 base, J lost 3 bases, and 7 bases stayed unmatched. CDR1 is SGHDT and CDR2 is YYEEEE in the germline V gene. CDR3 residues: CASSLSGRGVYEQYF. CDR3 DNA sequence: TGTGCCAGCAGCTTGTCGGGCCGGGGGGTCTACGAGCAGTACTTC.

This clone came up a few times. This chain joins TRBV6-5 and TRBJ2-7; D not resolved. With 5 bases removed from V and 12 bases from J, the gap between germline ends came to 20 bases. The CDR3 covers 13 residues. Germline V CDR1 and CDR2: MNHEY, SVGAGI. CDR3 sequence: CASSPSTLTGVYF. The CDR3 bases are TGTGCCAGCAGTCCGTCGACCCTCACGGGCGTGTACTTC.

This chain joins TRBV9 and TRBJ1-5, with 9 bases matching TRBD1. Germline CDR1 SGDLS, CDR2 YYNGEE. The CDR3 runs 15 residues. V shed 0 bases and J 6 bases; nucleotides not matched to a gene: 4. The CDR3 protein is CASSVGGDRVQPQHF. For the CDR3, the DNA is TGTGCCAGCAGCGTAGGAGGGGACAGGGTTCAGCCCCAGCATTTT.

The CDR3 DNA follows: TGTGCCAGCACACGGACTAGCGGGAGTTGGGAGACCCAGTACTTC. It codes for CASTRTSGSWETQYF. The chain has TRBV28 and TRBJ2-5, with TRBD2 matching 13 bases. This CDR3 contains 15 residues. J lost 5 bases, V lost 7 bases, and 7 bases had no gene match. Looked up from germline, CDR1 is MDHEN and CDR2 is SYDVKM.

The rearrangement uses TRBV2 and TRBJ1-3; 10 nucleotides agree with TRBD1. Germline assignment: CDR1 SNHLY and CDR2 FYNNEI. With 7 bases clipped from V and 4 bases from J, the junction kept 10 bases outside the gene matches. This CDR3 comprises 16 residues. In DNA, the CDR3 is TGTGCCAGCAACAGACAGGGGGCGAAGGTGGGAAACACCATATATTTT. Translating gives CASNRQGAKVGNTIYF. Based on the CDR3 plus reference TRBV2 and TRBJ1-3, the full variable domain is EPEVTQTPSHQVTQMGQEVILRCVPISNHLYFYWYRQILGQKVEFLVSFYNNEISEKSEIFDDQFSVERPDGSNFTLKIRSTKLEDSAMYFCASNRQGAKVGNTIYFGEGSWLTVV.

The chain combines TRBV28 with TRBJ1-2; 8 nucleotides line up with TRBD1. Germline-derived CDR1 and CDR2 are MDHEN and SYDVKM. V lost 6 bases, J lost 6 bases, and 9 bases stayed unmatched. This CDR3 is 14 amino acids long. CDR3 bases: TGTGCCAGCAGGCACACCGACAGGGGCCATGGCTACACCTTC. This codes for CASRHTDRGHGYTF.

In its sample, this clone was seen a few times. V is TRBV6-5 and J is TRBJ1-1, with no clear D. Germline CDR1 MNHEY, CDR2 SVGAGI. Trimming took 7 bases from V and 6 from J, leaving 15 bases between them. This CDR3 is 13 amino acids long. Here the CDR3 reads CASTSPRSSEAFF. As DNA, the CDR3 is TGTGCCAGCACCTCCCCGAGGAGCTCTGAAGCTTTCTTT.

The chain has TRBV28 and TRBJ1-5; a weak D match, TRBD1 (5 bases). The germline CDR1 and CDR2 sequences are MDHEN and SYDVKM. Between the trimmed V and J ends, which lost 11 bases and 2 bases, there was a span of 16 bases. The CDR3 has 14 residues. The CDR3 is CAGGERIGNQPQHF. The CDR3, as DNA: TGTGCCGGAGGGGAGAGGATCGGCAATCAGCCCCAGCATTTT.

The V call is TRBV6-5, the J call TRBJ1-2; D gene unclear. CDR3 size: 12 residues. V was pared by 6 bases and J by 5 bases, with 10 bases between. Germline CDR1 and CDR2: MNHEY and SVGAGI. The CDR3 nucleotides read TGTGCCAGCAGCGGATCAGAATATGGCTACACCTTC. Translated, it gives CASSGSEYGYTF.

This chain links TRBV19 with TRBJ2-3; a possible D gene is TRBD2 (6 bases). The V and J ends lost 3 bases and 2 bases respectively, with 15 bases between them. From germline, CDR1 is LNHDA and CDR2 SQIVND (reference sequence). The CDR3 is 16 amino acids. CDR3 DNA sequence: TGTGCCAGTAGTATTGTGGGTCCGGGAGCCACAGATACGCAGTATTTT. It is translated as CASSIVGPGATDTQYF.

The genes are TRBV10-2 and TRBJ2-3; 11 positions match TRBD2. The trim removed 4 bases at V and 4 bases at J, leaving 1 base unmatched. Germline assignment: CDR1 WSHSY and CDR2 SAAADI. This CDR3 contains 14 residues. The chain's CDR3 is CASSGSGGADTQYF. Here the CDR3 DNA reads TGCGCCAGCAGTGGTAGCGGGGGGGCAGATACGCAGTATTTT.

This chain's CDR3 is CASSLDRSGGYTF. CDR3 bases: TGTGCCAGCAGCCTGGACAGGTCGGGTGGCTACACCTTC. V gene TRBV7-9 combines with J gene TRBJ1-2, with 7 bases identical to TRBD1. V gave up 5 bases and J gave up 7 bases; unmatched junction bases: 7. The CDR3 is 13 amino acids. The germline V gene has CDR1 SEHNR and CDR2 FQNEAQ (reference sequence).

This clone was detected only a few times. The chain employs TRBV15 and TRBJ1-2, with D possibly matching TRBD1 (6 bases). CDR3 length: 15 residues. CDR1 LNHNV and CDR2 YYDKDF come from the germline V gene (reference sequence). The germline V and J ends were trimmed by 4 bases and 1 base, with 13 bases remaining between them. Here the CDR3 DNA reads TGTGCCACCAGCACTTATAAAGGGGGTAACTATGGCTACACCTTC. This translates into CATSTYKGGNYGYTF.

In this sample, this clone turned up a few times. J is TRBJ1-6 and V is TRBV28; possibly TRBD1 for D (5 bases). Germline CDR1 reads MDHEN; CDR2 reads SYDVKM. CDR3 length: 14 residues. Trimming left V 3 bases short and J 5 bases short, with 8 bases between. This chain's CDR3 is CASSLGGNNSPLHF. CDR3 in DNA: TGTGCCAGCAGTTTGGGGGGGAATAATTCACCCCTCCACTTT.

The J gene is TRBJ1-5, the V gene TRBV20-1; TRBD1 is a possible D gene (5 bases). With 3 bases removed from V and 6 bases from J, the gap between germline ends came to 15 bases. The germline gives CDR1 DFQATT, CDR2 SNEGSKA (reference sequence). The CDR3 has 14 residues. CDR3 in DNA: TGCAGTGCTAGTGGGGCAGGGTACATTCAGCCCCAGCATTTT. Encoded protein: CSASGAGYIQPQHF.

The V and J genes are TRBV15 and TRBJ2-2; D call uncertain. Germline V gene lookup returns CDR1 LNHNV and CDR2 YYDKDF (reference sequence). The germline V and J ends were trimmed by 3 bases and 5 bases, with 4 bases remaining between them. The CDR3 sequence is 12 residues long. The CDR3: CATSRVTGELFF. In DNA form, the CDR3 reads TGTGCCACCAGCAGGGTGACCGGGGAGCTGTTTTTT. Together with reference TRBV15 and TRBJ2-2, the CDR3 gives the full variable domain: DAMVIQNPRYQVTQFGKPVTLSCSQTLNHNVMYWYQQKSSQAPKLLFHYYDKDFNNEADTPDNFQSRRPNTSFCFLDIRSPGLGDTAMYLCATSRVTGELFFGEGSRLTVL.

The V gene is TRBV24-1, the J gene TRBJ2-2; 10 nucleotides match TRBD1. This CDR3 has 17 amino acids. V lost 0 bases to trimming and J lost 7 bases; unmatched junction nucleotides: 7. Germline assignment: CDR1 KGHDR and CDR2 SFDVKD. DNA for the CDR3: TGTGCCACCAGTGATTTGGCCCCGGGACAGGGGTACGGGGAGCTGTTTTTT. Its translation: CATSDLAPGQGYGELFF.

The rearrangement links TRBV5-1 to TRBJ1-6; 9 nucleotides line up with TRBD1. CDR3 length equals 15 residues. Germline CDR1 and CDR2: SGHRS and YFSETQ. V lost 4 bases to trimming and J lost 5 bases; unmatched junction nucleotides: 4. In DNA form, the CDR3 reads TGCGCCAGCAGCATGCGACAGGGGGATAATTCACCCCTCCACTTT. This codes for CASSMRQGDNSPLHF.

This clone has just a few counts. The chain couples TRBV29-1 to TRBJ2-3; no reliable D call. The germline V and J ends were trimmed by 0 bases and 4 bases, with 8 bases remaining between them. This CDR3 has 13 amino acids. CDR1 is SQVTM and CDR2 is ANQGSEA in the germline V gene. CDR3 protein: CSVEDDLADTQYF. CDR3 sequence (DNA): TGCAGCGTTGAAGATGATTTGGCAGATACGCAGTATTTT.

This chain joins TRBV18 and TRBJ2-7; 7 bases align to TRBD2. J gave up 7 bases and V 6 bases, and 12 bases lay outside the gene matches. The CDR3 sequence is 14 residues long. The germline CDR1 and CDR2 sequences are KGHSH and LQKENI. The CDR3 loop is CASSLRAGEVEQYF. The CDR3 DNA reads as TGTGCCAGCTCCCTCCGGGCGGGGGAAGTAGAGCAGTACTTC. Variable domain in full (rest from reference TRBV18 and TRBJ2-7): NAGVMQNPRHLVRRRGQEARLRCSPMKGHSHVYWYRQLPEEGLKFMVYLQKENIIDESGMPKERFSAEFPKEGPSILRIQQVVRGDSAAYFCASSLRAGEVEQYFGPGTRLTVT.

The rearrangement links TRBV5-1 to TRBJ1-1, with D unclear. V lost 0 bases and J 1 base, leaving 10 bases between the germline ends. The CDR3 is 15 amino acids. The germline V gene has CDR1 SGHRS and CDR2 YFSETQ. The CDR3: CASSLVGPANTEAFF. The CDR3 nucleotides are TGCGCCAGCAGCTTGGTTGGGCCAGCGAACACTGAAGCTTTCTTT.

V is TRBV3-1 (or the pseudogene TRBV3-2) and J is TRBJ1-2; TRBD1 agrees at 12 bases. CDR3 length: 15 amino acids. V shed 2 bases, J shed 8 bases, and the junction held 6 bases outside the gene matches. Germline CDR1 LGHDT, CDR2 YNNKEL (reference sequence). CDR3 DNA: TGTGCCAGCAGCCAAAGGGACAGGGGGCTGGAGGGCTACACCTTC. Amino acids: CASSQRDRGLEGYTF.